Listed below are T cell receptor beta chains from one sample, sequenced in a study of naive and memory T cell subsets. TCRdb re-called the UMI-ligation and nested PCR reads with MiXCR, one entry per CDR3 protein. This table has more than 95,000 distinct CDR3 sequences, roughly 15% appearing once. Material for sequencing was naive CD8+ T cells from blood. The receptor set was obtained from a human donor in good health. Each CDR3 is given with its conserved first and last residue. A D gene is named only where the DNA matches it firmly. Some rows have no size entry. The others give once, few or many, or a class for an expanded clone.

j_call v_call clone_size d_call cdr3_aa cdr3_nt
TRBJ2-3 TRBV7-9 many TRBD2 CASSYSGIGTDTQYF TGTGCCAGCAGCTATAGCGGGATTGGCACAGATACGCAGTATTTT
TRBJ2-3 TRBV4-3 . . CASSQDPGDTQYF TGCGCCAGCAGCCAAGATCCAGGAGATACGCAGTATTTT
TRBJ1-4 TRBV6-6 few . CASSLTTLELPNEKLFF TGTGCCAGCAGCCTAACGACACTCGAGCTACCTAATGAAAAACTGTTTTTT
TRBJ2-7 TRBV29-1 few . CSVTLDGYEQYF TGCAGCGTCACCCTGGACGGATACGAGCAGTACTTC
TRBJ2-2 TRBV6-5 . . CASTPLGGANTGELFF TGTGCCAGCACCCCCTTGGGCGGGGCAAACACCGGGGAGCTGTTTTTT
TRBJ1-5 TRBV6-2/TRBV6-3 . . CASSHRDGGNQPQHF TGTGCCAGCAGTCACAGGGACGGAGGCAATCAGCCCCAGCATTTT
TRBJ1-1 TRBV19 . . CASSIGPNTEAFF TGTGCCAGTAGTATTGGCCCGAACACTGAAGCTTTCTTT
TRBJ2-5 TRBV15 . . CATSRDGGVQETQYF TGTGCCACCAGCAGAGATGGGGGAGTCCAAGAGACCCAGTACTTC
TRBJ2-5 TRBV29-1 few TRBD2 CSVNMGGGETQYF TGCAGCGTTAATATGGGGGGGGGAGAGACCCAGTACTTC
TRBJ2-3 TRBV29-1 . . CSVATNTDTQYF TGCAGCGTTGCCACTAACACAGATACGCAGTATTTT
TRBJ2-1 TRBV20-1 few . CSARRSSYNEQFF TGCAGTGCTAGGCGGAGCTCCTACAATGAGCAGTTCTTC
TRBJ2-1 TRBV7-9 . . CASQPTLSPSSYNEQFF TGTGCCAGCCAGCCTACGTTGAGTCCCAGCTCCTACAATGAGCAGTTCTTC
TRBJ2-7 TRBV4-2 many TRBD2 CASSQGGLAGSEQYF TGTGCCAGCAGCCAAGGGGGACTAGCGGGATCCGAGCAGTACTTC
TRBJ1-1 TRBV7-3 . . CASSSGMEAFF TGTGCCAGCAGTTCAGGGATGGAAGCTTTCTTT
TRBJ2-7 TRBV12-3/TRBV12-4 few . CASRASGERVFYEQYF TGTGCCAGCAGGGCCTCAGGGGAAAGGGTATTCTACGAGCAGTACTTC
TRBJ1-4 TRBV7-9 many TRBD1 CASSLRGTVEEPNEKLFF TGTGCCAGCAGCCTTAGAGGGACAGTAGAAGAGCCTAATGAAAAACTGTTTTTT
TRBJ2-7 TRBV20-1 few . CSASESYEQYF TGCAGTGCAAGTGAATCCTACGAGCAGTACTTC
TRBJ2-1 TRBV13 once . CASSGSENEQFF TGTGCCAGCAGCGGTAGTGAGAATGAGCAGTTCTTC
TRBJ2-7 TRBV27 many . CASISGYEQYF TGTGCCAGCATTTCCGGGTACGAGCAGTACTTC
TRBJ2-5 TRBV4-3 few TRBD2 CASSQERGGFQETQYF TGCGCCAGCAGCCAAGAACGCGGGGGGTTCCAAGAGACCCAGTACTTC
TRBJ2-3 TRBV10-3 many . CAIKSPSPTDTQYF TGTGCCATCAAAAGTCCAAGTCCCACAGATACGCAGTATTTT
TRBJ2-7 TRBV7-6 . . CASSPHHYEQYF TGTGCCAGCAGCCCACACCACTACGAGCAGTACTTC
TRBJ1-1 TRBV12-3/TRBV12-4 few TRBD1 CASTLPGGDEAFF TGTGCCAGCACCTTGCCAGGGGGCGATGAAGCTTTCTTT
TRBJ2-7 TRBV10-2 many . CASSESFSYEQYF TGCGCCAGCAGTGAGTCATTTTCCTACGAGCAGTACTTC
TRBJ2-7 TRBV9 . . CASSVNEQYF TGTGCCAGCAGCGTCAACGAGCAGTACTTC
TRBJ2-3 TRBV4-2 many . CASSPPGVGTDTQYF TGTGCCAGCTCCCCCCCGGGAGTTGGGACAGATACGCAGTATTTT
TRBJ2-5 TRBV20-1 few . CSARTLGGPKETQYF TGCAGTGCTAGGACACTAGGGGGACCCAAGGAGACCCAGTACTTC
TRBJ1-6 TRBV4-3 . TRBD1 CASSQDRQGVRLPLHF TGCGCCAGCAGCCAAGATAGGCAGGGGGTTAGGTTACCCCTCCACTTT
TRBJ2-5 TRBV20-1 . TRBD2 CSASFGSGGKTQYF TGCAGTGCTAGTTTTGGGTCGGGAGGAAAGACCCAGTACTTC
TRBJ2-6 TRBV9 many . CASSVEQHPSWSGANVLTF TGTGCCAGCAGCGTAGAACAGCACCCTAGTTGGTCTGGGGCCAACGTCCTGACTTTC
TRBJ2-7 TRBV27 few . CASSPPRSYEQYF TGTGCCAGCAGTCCGCCCCGATCCTACGAGCAGTACTTC
TRBJ2-7 TRBV7-9 . . CASSLDHSNEQYF TGTGCCAGCAGCTTAGACCATTCCAACGAGCAGTACTTC
TRBJ2-3 TRBV6-5 few . CASSYSGADTQYF TGTGCCAGCAGTTATTCGGGCGCAGATACGCAGTATTTT
TRBJ1-1 TRBV30 few TRBD1 CAWSTGQPMNTEAFF TGTGCCTGGAGTACGGGACAGCCTATGAACACTGAAGCTTTCTTT
TRBJ2-7 TRBV4-3 few . CASSQESSYEQYF TGCGCCAGCAGCCAGGAGAGCTCCTACGAGCAGTACTTC
TRBJ2-5 TRBV11-2 many . CASSLAGGLAEETQYF TGTGCCAGCAGCTTAGCCGGCGGACTGGCCGAAGAGACCCAGTACTTC
TRBJ2-7 TRBV7-3 few . CASSLTVGGEQYF TGTGCCAGCAGCTTAACGGTAGGGGGTGAGCAGTACTTC
TRBJ2-3 TRBV11-2 . . CASSLDSPSRFADTQYF TGTGCCAGCAGCTTAGATTCCCCGAGTAGGTTTGCAGATACGCAGTATTTT
TRBJ2-3 TRBV12-3/TRBV12-4 many TRBD2 CASSLVSGGPFSDTQYF TGTGCCAGCAGTTTAGTGTCGGGGGGGCCTTTCTCAGATACGCAGTATTTT
TRBJ1-1 TRBV4-3 few . CASSQTGITEAFF TGCGCCAGCAGCCAAACCGGGATCACTGAAGCTTTCTTT
TRBJ2-7 TRBV28 . TRBD1 CASSRTGYYYEQYF TGTGCCAGCAGCCGGACAGGGTACTACTACGAGCAGTACTTC
TRBJ2-2 TRBV27 . . CASSSWRGTGELFF TGTGCCAGCAGTTCTTGGCGGGGCACCGGGGAGCTGTTTTTT
TRBJ1-4 TRBV30 many TRBD1 CAWSDGTGYNEKLFF TGTGCCTGGAGTGATGGGACAGGTTATAATGAAAAACTGTTTTTT
TRBJ1-2 TRBV18 few . CASSPGGDGYTF TGTGCCAGCTCACCAGGCGGGGATGGCTACACCTTC
TRBJ1-5 TRBV5-4 . . CASSLARERIQPQHF TGTGCCAGCAGCTTGGCCAGGGAACGAATTCAGCCCCAGCATTTT
TRBJ2-1 TRBV20-1 many TRBD1 CSARESEDRGTNEQFF TGCAGTGCTAGAGAGTCCGAGGACAGGGGAACTAATGAGCAGTTCTTC
TRBJ1-1 TRBV7-9 few . CASSEDREAFF TGTGCCAGCAGCGAAGACAGGGAAGCTTTCTTT
TRBJ2-3 TRBV6-1 . . CASSPDSGDTQYF TGTGCCAGCAGTCCCGACTCCGGAGATACGCAGTATTTT
TRBJ2-5 TRBV29-1 few . CSGYRDYQETQYF TGCAGCGGATACCGGGACTACCAAGAGACCCAGTACTTC
TRBJ1-2 TRBV4-3 . TRBD1 CASSQAPGGAYGYTF TGCGCCAGCAGCCAAGCCCCAGGGGGTGCCTATGGCTACACCTTC
TRBJ2-7 TRBV7-9 few . CASSLAQGTEQYF TGTGCCAGCAGCTTAGCACAGGGTACCGAGCAGTACTTC
TRBJ2-7 TRBV4-3 few . CASSPYGGVDYEQYF TGCGCCAGCAGCCCCTATGGCGGGGTTGACTACGAGCAGTACTTC
TRBJ2-3 TRBV9 . TRBD2 CASSRRDYTDTQYF TGTGCCAGCAGTCGTAGGGACTACACAGATACGCAGTATTTT